These 27 T cell receptor beta chains came from one sample sequenced in a study of siplizumab effects on memory and regulatory T cells. TCRdb's copy holds only in-frame clones and misses some; the assay was immunoSEQ multiplex PCR. The sample shows approximately 10,000 clones, roughly 40% of them seen only once. The antigens for these receptors are not known. The mixed lymphocyte reaction cells were cocultured at 37°C for under 7 days. The sequenced sample was CFSE-low (dividing) CD4+ T cells sorted from an allogeneic mixed lymphocyte reaction. These receptors were obtained from a human donor in good health; the cells came from an allogeneic mixed lymphocyte reaction.

The chain links TRBV10-1 to TRBJ2-1, with TRBD2 matching 16 bases. This CDR3 spans 17 amino acids. CDR1 WNHNN and CDR2 SYGVQD come from the germline V gene (reference sequence). V dropped 5 bases and J dropped 12; count of bases not matched to a gene: 13. The CDR3 is CASSTPETGLAGGVQFF. The CDR3 DNA reads as TGCGCCAGCAGTACCCCCGAGACGGGACTAGCGGGAGGGGTGCAGTTCTTC.

The chain uses TRBV7-2 and TRBJ2-7; TRBD2 matches 10 bases. The length of the CDR3 is 15 residues. Germline V gene data show CDR1 as SGHTA and CDR2 as FQGNSA. The junction had 9 bases not matched to a gene; V was cut back by 6 bases and J by 4 bases. The CDR3 nucleotides read TGTGCCAGCAGAAATGTAGCGGGAGGTGAATACGAGCAGTACTTC. This encodes CASRNVAGGEYEQYF.

This clone has more than one count but fewer than ten. The chain recombines TRBV2 with TRBJ2-7; D ambiguous. Germline V gene sequence: CDR1 SNHLY, CDR2 FYNNEI. The CDR3 sequence is 14 residues long. V shed 5 bases and J shed 6 bases, with 17 bases lying between them. As DNA, the CDR3 is TGTGCCAGCAGTCCGCAGCCAGGTTTCGGCGAGCAGTACTTC. Translated: CASSPQPGFGEQYF.

Here the CDR3 reads CASRKGTGVPYNEQFF. The CDR3 DNA sequence: TGTGCCAGCAGGAAGGGTACGGGAGTTCCCTACAATGAGCAGTTCTTC. The rearrangement joins TRBV2 to TRBJ2-1, with D perhaps matching TRBD2 (6 bases). Trimming pared 6 bases from V and 2 bases from J, leaving 17 bases between. The CDR3 covers 16 residues. Germline-derived CDR1 and CDR2 are SNHLY and FYNNEI.

V gene TRBV6-1 combines with J gene TRBJ2-4; 8 bases are shared with TRBD1. CDR1 MNHNS and CDR2 SASEGT come from the germline V gene. CDR3 length: 11 residues. V was clipped by 8 bases and J by 6 bases; unmatched bases: 0. The CDR3 sequence is CASGQGNIQYF. CDR3 coding DNA: TGTGCCAGCGGACAGGGAAACATTCAGTACTTC.

The chain combines TRBV27 with TRBJ2-1; TRBD1 is a possible D gene (6 bases). The CDR3 extends over 15 amino acids. Between the trimmed V and J ends, which lost 8 bases and 8 bases, there was a span of 22 bases. Germline V CDR1 and CDR2: MNHEY, SMNVEV (reference sequence). The CDR3 bases are TGTGCCAGCTCCCAGAGGGGGAAGGCTTGGGATGAGCAGTTCTTC. Its protein product is CASSQRGKAWDEQFF.

This clone ranks as medium-sized. The chain recombines TRBV7-2 with TRBJ1-1; D unclear. Trimming pared 4 bases from V and 5 bases from J, leaving 11 bases between. Germline V gene sequence: CDR1 SGHTA, CDR2 FQGNSA. This CDR3 contains 13 residues. The CDR3 bases are TGTGCCAGCAGCTCTCTCTCTCGTACTGAAGCTTTCTTT. It codes for CASSSLSRTEAFF.

By share, this clone ranks as medium-sized. This chain links TRBV30 with TRBJ2-7, with 7 bases matching TRBD2. Germline lookup yields CDR1 GTSNPN and CDR2 SVGIG (reference sequence). V shed 0 bases and J 0 bases; nucleotides not matched to a gene: 2. The CDR3 contains 14 residues. CDR3 coding DNA: TGTGCCTGGAGTGTGGGGGGGAACTCCTACGAGCAGTACTTC. It yields the protein CAWSVGGNSYEQYF.

The chain carries TRBV7-9 and TRBJ1-2; perhaps TRBD1 as D (6 bases). The length of the CDR3 is 14 residues. From germline, CDR1 is SEHNR and CDR2 FQNEAQ (reference sequence). The germline V and J ends were trimmed by 3 bases and 4 bases, with 12 bases remaining between them. In DNA, the CDR3 is TGTGCCAGCAGCTTTCCCGGACAGCTCTATGGCTACACCTTC. Its protein product is CASSFPGQLYGYTF.

In this sample, this clone is large. This chain joins TRBV30 and TRBJ1-1; a weak D match, TRBD1 (5 bases). The germline gives CDR1 GTSNPN, CDR2 SVGIG (reference sequence). Trimming took off 3 bases at V and 5 bases at J, with 10 bases between the two ends. This CDR3 contains 12 residues. The CDR3 loop reads CAWRLGQTEAFF. CDR3 bases: TGTGCCTGGAGGTTGGGGCAGACTGAAGCTTTCTTT.

This clone was seen only a few times. V gene TRBV5-6 combines with J gene TRBJ2-7; 7 bases are shared with TRBD1. The CDR3 has 15 residues. V shed 6 bases and J 1 base; nucleotides not matched to a gene: 10. Germline V gene data show CDR1 as SGHDT and CDR2 as YYEEEE. Here the CDR3 reads CASTTPGQRSYEQYF. The CDR3 DNA reads as TGTGCCAGCACCACACCGGGACAGCGATCCTACGAGCAGTACTTC.

To note about this clone: Within the sample, other DNA sequences also encode this same CDR3. The chain has TRBV7-9 and TRBJ2-3; D remains ambiguous. Trimming removed 1 base at V and 6 bases at J, with 8 bases between. Germline CDR1 reads SEHNR; CDR2 reads FQNEAQ (reference sequence). This CDR3 contains 13 residues. The CDR3 DNA is TGTGCCAGCAGCTTAGATTGGTTTGATACGCAGTATTTT. This encodes CASSLDWFDTQYF. The entire variable domain, with the rest obtained from reference TRBV7-9 and TRBJ2-3, is as follows: DTGVSQNPRHKITKRGQNVTFRCDPISEHNRLYWYRQTLGQGPEFLTYFQNEAQLEKSRLLSDRFSAERPKGSFSTLEIQRTEQGDSAMYLCASSLDWFDTQYFGPGTRLTVL.

The rearrangement joins TRBV6-6 to TRBJ2-7; TRBD1 is a possible D gene (6 bases). Trimming took off 6 bases at V and 3 bases at J, with 18 bases between the two ends. Germline-derived CDR1 and CDR2 are MNHNY and SVGAGI (reference sequence). CDR3 size: 15 residues. The CDR3 nucleotides are TGTGCCAGCAGCCCCATTTTACAGGGTAGCTACGAGCAGTACTTC. Encoded protein: CASSPILQGSYEQYF.

V and J are TRBV4-3 and TRBJ2-6, with 7 bases fitting TRBD1. The germline CDR1 and CDR2 sequences are LGHNA and YSLEER. With 3 bases clipped from V and 0 bases from J, the junction kept 17 bases outside the gene matches. CDR3 length: 21 amino acids. The DNA for the CDR3 is TGCGCCAGCAGCCACTACTTCGCACCGGGACAGATCCTCTCTGGGGCCAACGTCCTGACTTTC. Translating gives CASSHYFAPGQILSGANVLTF.

In its sample, this clone was seen a few times. V is TRBV29-1 and J is TRBJ1-2, with a weak D call TRBD1 (6 bases). The CDR3 is 13 amino acids. CDR1 and CDR2 (germline): SQVTM, ANQGSEA. Trimming pared 2 bases from V and 5 bases from J, leaving 12 bases between. The CDR3 spells CSVEMGAVYGYTF. The CDR3 DNA is TGCAGCGTTGAAATGGGGGCGGTATATGGCTACACCTTC.

The CDR3 nucleotides read TGTGCCAGCAGACCCGACCGGAGTCGGTTGAGAGGCTACACCTTC. Amino acids: CASRPDRSRLRGYTF. The gene calls are TRBV18 and TRBJ1-2; D gene unclear. Germline V gene data show CDR1 as KGHSH and CDR2 as LQKENI. V was clipped by 8 bases and J by 8 bases, with 24 bases between them. This CDR3 contains 15 residues. Using reference TRBV18 and TRBJ1-2 for the parts outside the CDR3, the full variable domain is NAGVMQNPRHLVRRRGQEARLRCSPMKGHSHVYWYRQLPEEGLKFMVYLQKENIIDESGMPKERFSAEFPKEGPSILRIQQVVRGDSAAYFCASRPDRSRLRGYTFGSGTRLTVV.

The V gene is TRBV29-1, the J gene TRBJ1-3; unclear D gene. CDR3 length: 13 residues. Trimming took 6 bases from V and 2 from J, leaving 11 bases between them. Germline V gene lookup returns CDR1 SQVTM and CDR2 ANQGSEA. The CDR3 nucleotides read TGCAGCGTCCTTGTCCTTGCTGGAAACACCATATATTTT. Its protein product is CSVLVLAGNTIYF.

This chain links TRBV4-3 with TRBJ2-4, with D perhaps TRBD1 (5 bases). CDR3 size: 16 residues. The V gene lost 1 base and the J gene lost 7 bases, with 17 bases spanning the gap. The germline V gene encodes CDR1 LGHNA and CDR2 YSLEER. In DNA, the CDR3 is TGCGCCAGCAGCCAAGCCCCAGGGCATTCGGTTAACATTCAGTACTTC. It codes for CASSQAPGHSVNIQYF.

The chain carries TRBV11-2 and TRBJ2-3; D unresolved. There are 12 residues in the CDR3. Trimming stripped 4 bases from V and 6 bases from J, with 8 bases between. From germline, CDR1 is SGHAT and CDR2 FQNNGV. The CDR3 protein is CASSSFPDTQYF. The CDR3 nucleotides are TGTGCCAGCAGCTCATTTCCCGATACGCAGTATTTT. The variable domain in full, completed from reference TRBV11-2 and TRBJ2-3, reads EAGVAQSPRYKIIEKRQSVAFWCNPISGHATLYWYQQILGQGPKLLIQFQNNGVVDDSQLPKDRFSAERLKGVDSTLKIQPAKLEDSAVYLCASSSFPDTQYFGPGTRLTVL.

The chain combines TRBV7-2 with TRBJ2-2; 7 bases fit TRBD1. V was pared by 6 bases and J by 3 bases, with 7 bases of the junction left unmatched. CDR3 length: 15 amino acids. CDR1 and CDR2 (germline): SGHTA, FQGNSA. CDR3 amino acids: CASRRQGRDTGELFF. In DNA form, the CDR3 reads TGTGCCAGCAGACGACAGGGCCGCGACACCGGGGAGCTGTTTTTT.

The V and J genes are TRBV5-1 and TRBJ1-1; D is undetermined. This CDR3 spans 13 amino acids. V was clipped by 1 base and J by 2 bases, with 6 bases between them. Germline loops: CDR1 SGHRS, CDR2 YFSETQ. In nucleotides, the CDR3 is TGCGCCAGCAGCTTGAGTCAAAACACTGAAGCTTTCTTT. The encoded protein is CASSLSQNTEAFF.

This clone is deemed medium-sized. The gene calls are TRBV6-5 and TRBJ2-7; D is ambiguous. V lost 5 bases to trimming and J lost 5 bases, with 19 bases between them. This CDR3 has 15 amino acids. Germline loops: CDR1 MNHEY, CDR2 SVGAGI. In DNA form, the CDR3 reads TGTGCCAGCAGTGCGATCTACGAGAGAGACCACGAGCAGTACTTC. Its protein product is CASSAIYERDHEQYF.

Sample share makes this clone medium-sized. The gene calls are TRBV18 and TRBJ2-7, with a weak D call TRBD2 (6 bases). CDR3 length: 14 residues. V lost 6 bases and J lost 4, with 16 bases in between. Germline V gives CDR1 KGHSH, CDR2 LQKENI. The CDR3 nucleotides are TGTGCCAGCTCCCTCCTCGGGACTGATTACGAGCAGTACTTC. As protein: CASSLLGTDYEQYF.

The V and J genes are TRBV30 and TRBJ2-3; TRBD2 matches at 9 bases. Losses at the gene ends were 3 bases for V and 5 bases for J; bases not matched to a gene: 15. The CDR3 length is 17 residues. Germline V gene lookup returns CDR1 GTSNPN and CDR2 SVGIG (reference sequence). Written as DNA, the CDR3 is TGTGCCTGGAGCCCCATTTGGGCTAGCGGGAAAGTAGATACGCAGTATTTT. The encoded protein is CAWSPIWASGKVDTQYF.

By frequency in the sample, this clone is medium-sized. The chain is built from TRBV18 and TRBJ1-1, with unresolved D. This CDR3 comprises 13 residues. V was pared by 7 bases and J by 1 base, with 10 bases between. CDR1 is KGHSH and CDR2 is LQKENI in the germline V gene. The CDR3 bases are TGTGCCAGCTATTGGACGGCGAACACTGAAGCTTTCTTT. As protein: CASYWTANTEAFF.

This clone has a single count. V gene TRBV5-4 combines with J gene TRBJ2-2; a possible D gene is TRBD1 (5 bases). CDR1 SGHNT and CDR2 YYREEE come from the germline V gene (reference sequence). Trimming removed 0 bases from V and 5 bases from J, with 11 bases in between. The CDR3 loop spans 15 amino acids. For the CDR3, the DNA is TGTGCCAGCAGCTTGGGTGGGGCCAGAACCGGGGAGCTGTTTTTT. Residues: CASSLGGARTGELFF.

This clone is medium-sized by share. V is TRBV10-1 and J is TRBJ1-3; D is unresolved. The germline CDR1 and CDR2 sequences are WNHNN and SYGVQD (reference sequence). The CDR3 is made up of 11 amino acids. Trimming took off 2 bases at V and 4 bases at J, with 0 bases between the two ends. The CDR3 reads CASSEGNTIYF. In DNA form, the CDR3 reads TGCGCCAGCAGTGAGGGAAACACCATATATTTT.